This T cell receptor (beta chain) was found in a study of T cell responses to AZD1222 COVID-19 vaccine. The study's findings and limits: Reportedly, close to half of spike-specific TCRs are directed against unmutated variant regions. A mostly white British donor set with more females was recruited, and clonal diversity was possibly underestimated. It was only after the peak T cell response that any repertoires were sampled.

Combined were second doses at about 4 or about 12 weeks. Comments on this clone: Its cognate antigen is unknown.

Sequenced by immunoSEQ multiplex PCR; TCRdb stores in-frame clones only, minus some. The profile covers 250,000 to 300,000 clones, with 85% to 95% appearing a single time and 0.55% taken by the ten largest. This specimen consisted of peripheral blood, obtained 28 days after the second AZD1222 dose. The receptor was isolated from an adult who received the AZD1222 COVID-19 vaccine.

The CDR3 coding sequence is TGTGCCAGCAGTAACCGGCGGGAAAAACTGTTTTTT. This encodes CASSNRREKLFF. The chain joins TRBV6-5 to TRBJ1-4, with D hard to call. This CDR3 has 12 amino acids. The V end lost 5 bases, the J end lost 8 bases, and 9 bases lay between the germline ends. Germline assignment: CDR1 MNHEY and CDR2 SVGAGI.